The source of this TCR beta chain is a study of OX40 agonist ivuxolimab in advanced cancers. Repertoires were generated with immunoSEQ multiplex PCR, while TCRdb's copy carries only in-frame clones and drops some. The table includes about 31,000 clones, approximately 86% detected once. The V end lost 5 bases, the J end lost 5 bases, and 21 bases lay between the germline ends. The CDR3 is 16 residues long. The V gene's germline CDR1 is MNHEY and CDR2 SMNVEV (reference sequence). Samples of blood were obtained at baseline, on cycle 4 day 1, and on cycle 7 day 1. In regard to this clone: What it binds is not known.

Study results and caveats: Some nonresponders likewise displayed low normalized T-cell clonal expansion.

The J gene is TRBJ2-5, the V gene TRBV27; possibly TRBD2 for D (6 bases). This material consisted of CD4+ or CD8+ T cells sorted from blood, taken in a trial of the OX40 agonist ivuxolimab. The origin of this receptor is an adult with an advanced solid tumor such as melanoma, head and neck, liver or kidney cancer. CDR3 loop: CASSTIVGTPVETQYF. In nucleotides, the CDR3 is TGTGCCAGCAGTACAATCGTCGGGACTCCGGTGGAGACCCAGTACTTC.